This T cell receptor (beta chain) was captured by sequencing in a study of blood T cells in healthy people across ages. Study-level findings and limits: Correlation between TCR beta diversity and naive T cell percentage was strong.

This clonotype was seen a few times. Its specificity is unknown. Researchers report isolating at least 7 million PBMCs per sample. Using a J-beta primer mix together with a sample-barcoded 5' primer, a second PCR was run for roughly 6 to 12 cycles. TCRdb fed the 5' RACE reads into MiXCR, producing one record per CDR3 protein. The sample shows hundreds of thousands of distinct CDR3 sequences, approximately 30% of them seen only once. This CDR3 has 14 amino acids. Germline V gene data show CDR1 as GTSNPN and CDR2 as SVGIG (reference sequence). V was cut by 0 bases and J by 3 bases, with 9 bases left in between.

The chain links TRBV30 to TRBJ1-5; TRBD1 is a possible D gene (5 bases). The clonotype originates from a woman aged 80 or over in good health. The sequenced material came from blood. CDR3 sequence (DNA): TGTGCCTGGAGTGTACGACAGTACAATCAGCCCCAGCATTTT. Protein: CAWSVRQYNQPQHF.